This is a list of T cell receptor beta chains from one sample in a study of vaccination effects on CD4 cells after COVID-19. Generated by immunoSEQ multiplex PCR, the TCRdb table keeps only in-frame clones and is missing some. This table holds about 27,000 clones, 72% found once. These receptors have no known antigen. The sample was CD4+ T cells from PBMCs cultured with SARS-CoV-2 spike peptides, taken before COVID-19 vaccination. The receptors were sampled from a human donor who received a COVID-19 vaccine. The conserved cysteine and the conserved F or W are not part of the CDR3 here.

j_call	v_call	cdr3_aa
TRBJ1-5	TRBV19	ASRAEGNQPQH
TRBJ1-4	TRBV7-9	ASSPVVTNEKLF
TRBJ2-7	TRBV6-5	ASSYNRVRSYEQY
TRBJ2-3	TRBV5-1	ASSPLAGGPGDTQY
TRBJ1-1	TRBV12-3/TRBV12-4	ASRLTQITEAF
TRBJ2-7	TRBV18	ASSQGRNSYEQY
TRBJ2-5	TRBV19	ASSIAGTSGQETQY
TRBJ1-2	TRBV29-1	SVPGTGGSWGYT
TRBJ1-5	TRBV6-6	ASSDRVWGNQPQH
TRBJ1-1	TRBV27	ASRAQGRGPEAF
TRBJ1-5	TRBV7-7	ASSFYGDQPQH
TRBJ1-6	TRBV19	ASSAQGAALVPSPLH
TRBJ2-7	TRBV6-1	ASSEGEGASYEQY
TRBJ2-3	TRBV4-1	ASSQTPGHNTDTQY
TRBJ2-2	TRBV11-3	ASSLRQGGGGELF
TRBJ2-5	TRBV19	ASSIGLAQTQY
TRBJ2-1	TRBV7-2	ASTPPNGRINNEQF
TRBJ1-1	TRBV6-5	ASSYPDRDAEAF
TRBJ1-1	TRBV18	ASSPKQGGTEAF
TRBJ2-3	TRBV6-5	ASKLSSTDTQY
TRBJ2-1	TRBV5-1	ASSDVYQGNEQF
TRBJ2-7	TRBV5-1	ASSLGTRGLAGGEQY
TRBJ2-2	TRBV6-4	ASGSKDTGELF
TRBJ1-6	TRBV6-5	AVTGLSYNSPLH
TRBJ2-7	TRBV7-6	ASSSRSRGGTSGNEQY
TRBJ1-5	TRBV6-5	ASSYDGGPNQPQH
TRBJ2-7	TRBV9	ASSPHEGLQPYEQY